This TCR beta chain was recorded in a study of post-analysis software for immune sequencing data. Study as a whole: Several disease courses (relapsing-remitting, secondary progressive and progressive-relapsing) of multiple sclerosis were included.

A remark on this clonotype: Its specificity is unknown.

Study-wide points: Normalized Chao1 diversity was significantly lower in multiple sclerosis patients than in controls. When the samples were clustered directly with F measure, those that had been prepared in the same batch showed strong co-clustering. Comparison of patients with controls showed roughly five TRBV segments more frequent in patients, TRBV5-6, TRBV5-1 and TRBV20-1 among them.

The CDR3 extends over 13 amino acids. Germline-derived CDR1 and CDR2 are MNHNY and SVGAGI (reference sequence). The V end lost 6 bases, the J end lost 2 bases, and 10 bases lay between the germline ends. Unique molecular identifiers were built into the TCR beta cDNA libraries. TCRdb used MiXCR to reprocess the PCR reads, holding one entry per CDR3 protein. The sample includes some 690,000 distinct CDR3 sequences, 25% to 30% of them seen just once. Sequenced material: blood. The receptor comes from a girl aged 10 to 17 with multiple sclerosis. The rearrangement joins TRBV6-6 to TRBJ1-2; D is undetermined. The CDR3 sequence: CASRLTQNYGYTF. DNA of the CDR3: TGTGCCAGCAGGTTAACTCAAAACTATGGCTACACCTTC.